This TCR beta chain was observed in a study of blood T cell repertoires in COVID-19. Study as a whole: Specimens from acute and convalescent COVID-19 originated in the United States, Italy and Spain. Nucleic acid was either cDNA or gDNA, and it came from T cells, B-cell-depleted T cells, or PBMCs.

CDR1 is SGHTA, CDR2 FQGTGA, per germline. V lost 2 bases and J 3 bases, leaving 10 bases between the germline ends. CDR3 length: 14 amino acids. In the authors' workflow: Amplifying reference gene primers gave estimates of nucleated cell counts. The assay was immunoSEQ multiplex PCR, and TCRdb's table has in-frame clones only and misses some. V and J calls and clone size follow that table, whereas D and trimming were derived from the DNA. The data hold approximately 12,000 clones, with approximately 80% observed a single time. This chain joins TRBV7-3 and TRBJ2-5; the D gene is possibly TRBD2 (5 bases). Sequenced: peripheral blood. The TCR comes from a woman aged 55-70 years with acute or convalescent COVID-19. The CDR3 is CASSLVVGEETQYF. As DNA, the CDR3 is TGTGCCAGCAGCTTAGTCGTCGGGGAAGAGACCCAGTACTTC.